This T cell receptor (beta chain) came from a study of tumor-infiltrating lymphocytes in localized non-small cell lung cancer. V was pared by 6 bases and J by 5 bases, with 6 bases of the junction left unmatched. The CDR3 is made up of 13 amino acids. The germline gives CDR1 KGHSH, CDR2 LQKENI. The protocol was immunoSEQ multiplex PCR, while the TCRdb copy is restricted to in-frame clones and leaves out a portion. Of some 15,000 clones in the sample, 69% were seen once. This clone has a handful of counts. Its antigen remains unknown. Broader study findings: Compared with uninvolved lung, tumors showed higher T cell infiltration by TCRbeta sequencing. IM1 and IM2 tumors showed no difference in T-cell fraction. Available tissue quantity limited TCR sequencing to a patient subset.

The chain is built from TRBV18 and TRBJ2-5, with 7 bases identical to TRBD1. The sequenced sample consisted of lung tumor tissue. The TCR originated in a human donor with non-small cell lung cancer. Written as DNA, the CDR3 is TGTGCCAGCTCGCTGACAGGGATGGAGACCCAGTACTTC. This translates into CASSLTGMETQYF.